One TCR beta chain is described in this entry. This CDR3 spans 11 amino acids. Germline CDR1 SNHLY, CDR2 FYNNEI. V lost 2 bases and J lost 11, with 9 bases in between. These data come from a study of blood T cell repertoires in COVID-19. Measured with immunoSEQ multiplex PCR; TCRdb has only the in-frame clones, and not every one. The data contain roughly 170,000 clones, around 83% of them singletons. The specimen sequenced was PBMCs or T cells enriched from blood (not recorded which). This clonotype originated in a woman aged 50 to 60 in a cohort exposed to, infected with or recovered from COVID-19 (not recorded which). This chain uses TRBV2 with TRBJ1-1; D is perhaps TRBD1 (6 bases). The CDR3 DNA is TGTGCCAGCAGTGAACAGGGGCCGGCTTTCTTT. Amino acid sequence: CASSEQGPAFF.